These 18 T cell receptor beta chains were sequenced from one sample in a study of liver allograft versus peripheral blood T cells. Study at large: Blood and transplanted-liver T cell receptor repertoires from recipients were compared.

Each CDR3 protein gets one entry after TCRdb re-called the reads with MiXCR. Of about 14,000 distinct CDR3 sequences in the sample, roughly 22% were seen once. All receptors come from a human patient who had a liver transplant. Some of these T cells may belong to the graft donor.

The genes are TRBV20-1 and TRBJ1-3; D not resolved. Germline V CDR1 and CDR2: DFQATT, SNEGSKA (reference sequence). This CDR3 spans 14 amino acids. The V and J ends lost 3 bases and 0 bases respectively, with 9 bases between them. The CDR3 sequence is CSASNPSSGNTIYF. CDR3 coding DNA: TGCAGTGCTAGTAACCCGTCCTCTGGAAACACCATATATTTT.

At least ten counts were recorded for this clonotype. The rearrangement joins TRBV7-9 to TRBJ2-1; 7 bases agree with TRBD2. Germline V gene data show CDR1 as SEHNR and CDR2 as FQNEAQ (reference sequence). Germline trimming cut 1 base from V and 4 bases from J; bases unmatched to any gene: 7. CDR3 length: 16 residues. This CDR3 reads CASSLEASGLYNEQFF. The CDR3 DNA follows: TGTGCCAGCAGCTTAGAGGCATCGGGACTATACAATGAGCAGTTCTTC.

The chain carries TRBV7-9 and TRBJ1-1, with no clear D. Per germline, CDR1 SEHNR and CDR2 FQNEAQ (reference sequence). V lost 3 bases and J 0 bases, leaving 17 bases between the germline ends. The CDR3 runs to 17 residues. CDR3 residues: CASSFSGTATLNTEAFF. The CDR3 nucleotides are TGTGCCAGCAGCTTTTCGGGTACAGCCACTCTGAACACTGAAGCTTTCTTT.

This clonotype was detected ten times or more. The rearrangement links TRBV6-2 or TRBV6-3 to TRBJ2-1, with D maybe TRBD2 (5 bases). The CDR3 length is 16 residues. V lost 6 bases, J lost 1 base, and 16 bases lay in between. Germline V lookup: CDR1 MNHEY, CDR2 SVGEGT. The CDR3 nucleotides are TGTGCCAGCAGCTCTGGACTGGATCCTTCCTACAATGAGCAGTTCTTC. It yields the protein CASSSGLDPSYNEQFF.

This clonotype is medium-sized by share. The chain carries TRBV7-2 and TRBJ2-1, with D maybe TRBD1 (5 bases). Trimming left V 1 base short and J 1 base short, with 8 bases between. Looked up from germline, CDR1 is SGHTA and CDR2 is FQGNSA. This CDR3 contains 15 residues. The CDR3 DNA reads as TGTGCCAGCAGCTTAGTGCAGGGTTCCTACAATGAGCAGTTCTTC. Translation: CASSLVQGSYNEQFF.

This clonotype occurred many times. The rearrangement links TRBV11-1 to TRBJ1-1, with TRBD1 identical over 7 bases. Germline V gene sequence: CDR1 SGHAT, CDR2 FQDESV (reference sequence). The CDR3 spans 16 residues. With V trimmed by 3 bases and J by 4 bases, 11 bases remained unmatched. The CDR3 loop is CASSFDRERTTTEAFF. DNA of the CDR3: TGTGCCAGCAGCTTTGACAGGGAACGAACCACCACTGAAGCTTTCTTT.

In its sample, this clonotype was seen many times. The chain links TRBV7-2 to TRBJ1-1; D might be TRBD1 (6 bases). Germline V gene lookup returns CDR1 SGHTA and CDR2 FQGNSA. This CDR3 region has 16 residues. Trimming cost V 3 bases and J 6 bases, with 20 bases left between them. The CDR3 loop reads CASSFRGTILLPEAFF. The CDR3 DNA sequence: TGTGCCAGCAGCTTCCGTGGGACAATTCTCCTCCCTGAAGCTTTCTTT.

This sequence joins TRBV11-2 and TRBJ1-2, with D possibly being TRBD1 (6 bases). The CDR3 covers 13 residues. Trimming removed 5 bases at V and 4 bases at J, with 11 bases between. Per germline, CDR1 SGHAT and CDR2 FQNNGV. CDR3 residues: CASSRDRLYGYTF. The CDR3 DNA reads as TGTGCCAGCAGCCGAGACAGGCTCTATGGCTACACCTTC.

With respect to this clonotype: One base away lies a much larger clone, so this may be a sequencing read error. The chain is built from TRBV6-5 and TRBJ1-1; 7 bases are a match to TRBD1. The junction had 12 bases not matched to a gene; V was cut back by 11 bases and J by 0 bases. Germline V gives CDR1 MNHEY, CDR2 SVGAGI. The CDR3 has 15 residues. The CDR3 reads CAARTGFNMNTEAFF. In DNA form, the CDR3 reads TGTGCCGCCAGGACAGGCTTTAACATGAACACTGAAGCTTTCTTT.

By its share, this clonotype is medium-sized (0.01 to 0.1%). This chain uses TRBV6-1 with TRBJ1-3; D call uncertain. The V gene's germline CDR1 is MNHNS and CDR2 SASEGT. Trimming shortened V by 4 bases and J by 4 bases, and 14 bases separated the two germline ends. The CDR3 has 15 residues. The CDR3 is CASSVWENRGNTIYF. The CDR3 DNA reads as TGTGCCAGCAGTGTCTGGGAAAACCGGGGAAACACCATATATTTT.

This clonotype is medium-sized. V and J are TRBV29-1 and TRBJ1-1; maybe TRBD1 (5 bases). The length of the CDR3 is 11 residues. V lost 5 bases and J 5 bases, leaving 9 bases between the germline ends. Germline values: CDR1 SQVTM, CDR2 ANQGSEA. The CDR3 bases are TGCAGCGTTAGGGGAGGGACTGAAGCTTTCTTT. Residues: CSVRGGTEAFF. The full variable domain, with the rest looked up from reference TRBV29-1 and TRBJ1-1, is SAVISQKPSRDICQRGTSLTIQCQVDSQVTMMFWYRQQPGQSLTLIATANQGSEATYESGFVIDKFPISRPNLTFSTLTVSNMSPEDSSIYLCSVRGGTEAFFGQGTRLTVV.

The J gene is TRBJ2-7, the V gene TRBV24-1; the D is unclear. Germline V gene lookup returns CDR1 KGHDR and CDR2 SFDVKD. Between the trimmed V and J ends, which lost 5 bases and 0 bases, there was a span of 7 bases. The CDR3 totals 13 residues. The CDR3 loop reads CATSGTDSYEQYF. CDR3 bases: TGTGCCACCAGTGGCACCGACTCCTACGAGCAGTACTTC.

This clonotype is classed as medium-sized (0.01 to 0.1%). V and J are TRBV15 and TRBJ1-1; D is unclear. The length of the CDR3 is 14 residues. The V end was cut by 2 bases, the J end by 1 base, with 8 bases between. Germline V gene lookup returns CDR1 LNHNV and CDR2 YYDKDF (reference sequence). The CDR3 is CATSRYDPNTEAFF. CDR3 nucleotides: TGTGCCACCAGCAGATATGACCCGAACACTGAAGCTTTCTTT.

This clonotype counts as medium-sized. CDR3 in amino acids: CASSPREMTAEAFF. In DNA form, the CDR3 reads TGTGCCAGCTCACCTCGCGAAATGACAGCCGAAGCTTTCTTT. The chain uses TRBV18 and TRBJ1-1; the D gene is possibly TRBD1 (5 bases). Germline CDR1 KGHSH, CDR2 LQKENI. Trimming removed 3 bases at V and 8 bases at J, with 16 bases between. CDR3 size: 14 residues. The complete variable domain, with remaining parts taken from reference TRBV18 and TRBJ1-1, reads NAGVMQNPRHLVRRRGQEARLRCSPMKGHSHVYWYRQLPEEGLKFMVYLQKENIIDESGMPKERFSAEFPKEGPSILRIQQVVRGDSAAYFCASSPREMTAEAFFGQGTRLTVV.

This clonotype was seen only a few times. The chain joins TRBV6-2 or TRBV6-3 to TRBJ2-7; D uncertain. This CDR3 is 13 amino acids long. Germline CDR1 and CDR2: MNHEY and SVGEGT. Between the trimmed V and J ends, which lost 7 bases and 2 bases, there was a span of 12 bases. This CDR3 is CASTRRLAYEQYF. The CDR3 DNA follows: TGTGCCAGCACCCGACGCTTGGCCTACGAGCAGTACTTC.

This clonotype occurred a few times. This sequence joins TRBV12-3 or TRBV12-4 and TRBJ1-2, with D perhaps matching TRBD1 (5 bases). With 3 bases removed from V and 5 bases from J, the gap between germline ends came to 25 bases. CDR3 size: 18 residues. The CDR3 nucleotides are TGTGCCAGCAGTTTGGGTCCACGGGGGAAAGGGACCGATTATGGCTACACCTTC. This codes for CASSLGPRGKGTDYGYTF.

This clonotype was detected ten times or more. CDR3 residues: CASTPPGLPNTEAFF. The CDR3 nucleotides read TGTGCCAGTACCCCCCCCGGCCTCCCGAACACTGAAGCTTTCTTT. The V call is TRBV19, the J call TRBJ1-1; D gene unclear. V lost 7 bases and J lost 1, with 16 bases in between. CDR3 length: 15 residues. Germline V lookup: CDR1 LNHDA, CDR2 SQIVND (reference sequence).

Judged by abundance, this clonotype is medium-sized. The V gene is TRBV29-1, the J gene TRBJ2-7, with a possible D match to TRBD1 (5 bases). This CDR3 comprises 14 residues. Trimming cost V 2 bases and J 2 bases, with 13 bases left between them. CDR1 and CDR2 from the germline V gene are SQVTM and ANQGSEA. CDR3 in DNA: TGCAGCGTTGAAAAGGGGATTCTGCCCTACGAGCAGTACTTC. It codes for CSVEKGILPYEQYF.